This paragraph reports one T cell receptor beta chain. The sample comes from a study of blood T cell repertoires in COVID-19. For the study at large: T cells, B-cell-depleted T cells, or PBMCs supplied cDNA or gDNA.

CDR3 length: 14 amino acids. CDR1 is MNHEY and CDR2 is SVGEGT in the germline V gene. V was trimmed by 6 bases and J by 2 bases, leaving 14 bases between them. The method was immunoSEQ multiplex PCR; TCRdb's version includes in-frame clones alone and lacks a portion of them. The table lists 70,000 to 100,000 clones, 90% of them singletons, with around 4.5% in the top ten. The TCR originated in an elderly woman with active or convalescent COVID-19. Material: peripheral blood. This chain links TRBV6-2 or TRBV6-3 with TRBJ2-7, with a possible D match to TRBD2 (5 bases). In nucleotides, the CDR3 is TGTGCCAGCAGCCTCGGACTGACGGCCTACGAGCAGTACTTC. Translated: CASSLGLTAYEQYF.